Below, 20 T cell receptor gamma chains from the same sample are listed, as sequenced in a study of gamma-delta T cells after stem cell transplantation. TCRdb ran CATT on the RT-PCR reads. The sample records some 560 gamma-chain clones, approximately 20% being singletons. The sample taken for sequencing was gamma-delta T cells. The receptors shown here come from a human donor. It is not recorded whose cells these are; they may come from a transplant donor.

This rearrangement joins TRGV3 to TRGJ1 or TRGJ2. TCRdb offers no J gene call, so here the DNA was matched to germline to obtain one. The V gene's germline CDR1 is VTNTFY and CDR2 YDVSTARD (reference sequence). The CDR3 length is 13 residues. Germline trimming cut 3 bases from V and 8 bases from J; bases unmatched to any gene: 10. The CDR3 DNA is TGTGCCACCTGGGACCGGCCGGGGGATAAGAAACTCTTT. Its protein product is CATWDRPGDKKLF.

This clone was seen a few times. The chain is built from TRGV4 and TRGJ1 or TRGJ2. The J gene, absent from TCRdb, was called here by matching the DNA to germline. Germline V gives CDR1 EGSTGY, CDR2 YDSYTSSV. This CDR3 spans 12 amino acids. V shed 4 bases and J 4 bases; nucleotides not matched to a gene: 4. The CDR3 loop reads CATWEGYYKKLF. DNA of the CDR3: TGTGCCACCTGGGAGGGATATTATAAGAAACTCTTT.

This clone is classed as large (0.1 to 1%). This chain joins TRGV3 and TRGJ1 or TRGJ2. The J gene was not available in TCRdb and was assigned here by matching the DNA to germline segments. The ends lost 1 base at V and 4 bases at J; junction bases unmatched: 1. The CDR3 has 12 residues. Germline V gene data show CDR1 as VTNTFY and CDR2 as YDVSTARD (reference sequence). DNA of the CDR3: TGTGCCACCTGGGACAGATATTATAAGAAACTCTTT. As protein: CATWDRYYKKLF.

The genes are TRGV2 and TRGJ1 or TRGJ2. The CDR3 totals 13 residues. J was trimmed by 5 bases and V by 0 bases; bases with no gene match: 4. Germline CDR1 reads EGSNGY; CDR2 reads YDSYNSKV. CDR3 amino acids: CATWDGPDYKKLF. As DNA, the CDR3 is TGTGCCACCTGGGACGGGCCGGATTATAAGAAACTCTTT.

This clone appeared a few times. The CDR3 is CATWDPNGQKLF. CDR3 DNA sequence: TGTGCCACCTGGGACCCGAACGGGCAGAAACTCTTT. The chain employs TRGV2 and TRGJ1 or TRGJ2. The CDR3 runs 12 residues. CDR1 and CDR2 from the germline V gene are EGSNGY and YDSYNSKV. With 3 bases clipped from V and 11 bases from J, the junction kept 10 bases outside the gene matches.

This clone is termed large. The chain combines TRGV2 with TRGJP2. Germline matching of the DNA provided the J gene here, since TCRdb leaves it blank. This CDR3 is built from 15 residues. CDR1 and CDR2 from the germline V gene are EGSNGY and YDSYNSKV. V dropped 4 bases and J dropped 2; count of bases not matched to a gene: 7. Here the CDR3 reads CATWEGGSSDWIKTF. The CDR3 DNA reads TGTGCCACCTGGGAAGGGGGGAGTAGTGATTGGATCAAGACGTTT.

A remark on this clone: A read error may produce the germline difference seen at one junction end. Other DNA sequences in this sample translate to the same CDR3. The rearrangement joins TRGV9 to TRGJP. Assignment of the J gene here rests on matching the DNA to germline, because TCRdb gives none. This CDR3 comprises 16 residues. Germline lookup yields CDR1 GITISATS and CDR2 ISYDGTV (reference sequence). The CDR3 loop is CALWAIQELGKKIKVF. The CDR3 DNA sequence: TGCGCCTTGTGGGCCATTCAAGAGTTGGGCAAAAAAATCAAGGTATTT.

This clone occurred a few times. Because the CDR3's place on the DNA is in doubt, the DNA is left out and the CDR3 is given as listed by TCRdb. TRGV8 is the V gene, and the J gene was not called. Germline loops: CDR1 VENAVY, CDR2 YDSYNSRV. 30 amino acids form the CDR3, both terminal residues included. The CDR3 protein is CATWDRDIRNSLAVEQHLLSQVSIGRIQHF.

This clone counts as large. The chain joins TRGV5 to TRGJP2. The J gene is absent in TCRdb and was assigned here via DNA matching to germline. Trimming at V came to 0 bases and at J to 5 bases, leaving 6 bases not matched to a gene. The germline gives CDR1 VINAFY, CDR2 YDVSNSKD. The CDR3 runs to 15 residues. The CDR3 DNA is TGTGCCACCTGGGACAGGCATGGGAGTGATTGGATCAAGACGTTT. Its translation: CATWDRHGSDWIKTF.

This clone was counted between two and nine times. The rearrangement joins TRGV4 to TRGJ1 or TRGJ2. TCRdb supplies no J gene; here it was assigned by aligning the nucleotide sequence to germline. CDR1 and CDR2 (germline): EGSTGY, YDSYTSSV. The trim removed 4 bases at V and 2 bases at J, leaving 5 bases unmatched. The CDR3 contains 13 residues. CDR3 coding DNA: TGTGCCACCTGGGACCAACATTATTATAAGAAACTCTTT. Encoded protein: CATWDQHYYKKLF.

CDR3 bases: TGTGCCACCTGGGACGGGCGGAATTATTATAAGAAACTCTTT. Translating gives CATWDGRNYYKKLF. V is TRGV2 and J is TRGJ1 or TRGJ2. TCRdb supplies no J gene; here it was assigned by aligning the nucleotide sequence to germline. Per the germline V gene, CDR1 is EGSNGY and CDR2 is YDSYNSKV. V lost 0 bases and J lost 0; bases outside the gene matches: 2. The CDR3 runs to 14 residues.

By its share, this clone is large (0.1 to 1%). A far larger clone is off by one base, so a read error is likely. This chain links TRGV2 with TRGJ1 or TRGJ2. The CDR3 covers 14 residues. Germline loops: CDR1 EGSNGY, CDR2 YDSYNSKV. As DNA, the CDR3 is TGTGCCGCCTGGGACGGGCCGATGTATTATAAGAAACTCTTT. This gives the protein CAAWDGPMYYKKLF.

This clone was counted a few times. CDR3 amino acids: CATWENYYKKLF. The CDR3, as DNA: TGTGCCACCTGGGAGAATTATTATAAGAAACTCTTT. The chain combines TRGV5 with TRGJ1 or TRGJ2. The J gene, left out of TCRdb, was set here by checking the DNA against germline. The junction had 0 bases not matched to a gene; V was cut back by 4 bases and J by 0 bases. The CDR3 runs to 12 residues. Germline V gene sequence: CDR1 VINAFY, CDR2 YDVSNSKD.

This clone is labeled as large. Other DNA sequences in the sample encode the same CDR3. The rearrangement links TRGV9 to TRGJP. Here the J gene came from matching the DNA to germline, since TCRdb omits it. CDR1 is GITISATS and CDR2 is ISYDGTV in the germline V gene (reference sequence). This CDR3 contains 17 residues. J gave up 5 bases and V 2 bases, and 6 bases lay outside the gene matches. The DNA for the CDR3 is TGTGCCTTGTGGGAGGCACTAGAAGAGTTGGGCAAAAAAATCAAGGTATTT. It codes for CALWEALEELGKKIKVF.

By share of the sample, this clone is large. The CDR3 DNA reads TGTGCCACCTGGGACGTGCTTAATTGGATCAAGACGTTT. Translation gives CATWDVLNWIKTF. This chain joins TRGV2 and TRGJP2. TCRdb gives no J gene; it was assigned here by matching the DNA to germline. The CDR3 consists of 13 residues. Looked up from germline, CDR1 is EGSNGY and CDR2 is YDSYNSKV. With V trimmed by 2 bases and J by 9 bases, 6 bases remained unmatched.

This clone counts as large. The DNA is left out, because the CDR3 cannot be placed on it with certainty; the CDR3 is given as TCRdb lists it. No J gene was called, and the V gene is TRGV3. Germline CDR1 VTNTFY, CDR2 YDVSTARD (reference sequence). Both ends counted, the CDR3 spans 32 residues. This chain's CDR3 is CATWDRRVIIRNSLAVEQHLLSQVSIGRIQHF.

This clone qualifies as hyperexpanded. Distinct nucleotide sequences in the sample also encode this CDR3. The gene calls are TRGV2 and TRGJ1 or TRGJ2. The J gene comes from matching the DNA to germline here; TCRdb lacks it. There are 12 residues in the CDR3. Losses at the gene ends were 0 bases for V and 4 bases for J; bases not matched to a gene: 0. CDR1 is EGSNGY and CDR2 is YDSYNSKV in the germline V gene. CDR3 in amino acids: CATWDGYYKKLF. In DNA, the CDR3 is TGTGCCACCTGGGACGGGTATTATAAGAAACTCTTT.

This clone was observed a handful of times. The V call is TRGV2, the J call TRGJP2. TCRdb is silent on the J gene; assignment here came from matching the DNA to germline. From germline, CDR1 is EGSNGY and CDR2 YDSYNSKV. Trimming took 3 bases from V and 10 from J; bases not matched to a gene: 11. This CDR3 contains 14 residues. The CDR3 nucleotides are TGTGCCACCTGGGACAGAGTAGATGGTTGGATCAAGACGTTT. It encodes CATWDRVDGWIKTF.

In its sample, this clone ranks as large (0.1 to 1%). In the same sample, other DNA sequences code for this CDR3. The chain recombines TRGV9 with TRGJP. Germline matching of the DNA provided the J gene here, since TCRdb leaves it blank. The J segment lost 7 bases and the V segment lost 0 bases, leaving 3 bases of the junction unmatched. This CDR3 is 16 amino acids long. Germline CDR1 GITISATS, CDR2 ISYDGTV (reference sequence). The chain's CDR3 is CALWEVLELGKKIKVF. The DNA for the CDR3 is TGTGCCTTGTGGGAGGTGCTGGAGTTGGGCAAAAAAATCAAGGTATTT.

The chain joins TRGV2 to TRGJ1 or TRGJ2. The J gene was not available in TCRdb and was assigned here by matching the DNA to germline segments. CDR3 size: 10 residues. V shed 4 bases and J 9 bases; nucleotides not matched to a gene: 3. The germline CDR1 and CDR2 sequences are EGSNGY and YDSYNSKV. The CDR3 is CATWDCKKLF. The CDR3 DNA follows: TGTGCCACCTGGGATTGTAAGAAACTCTTT.